This TCR beta chain is drawn from a study of shared clonotypes between healthy human individuals. Study background: The study enrolled a couple of women and a few men aged 18 to 49.

Terminally differentiated effector memory CD45RA+ cells were left out of the naive CD8 fraction, which was CD45RO-negative and positively selected for CCR7. The CDR3 length is 17 residues. Trimming took 4 bases from V and 0 from J; bases not matched to a gene: 12. The germline V gene has CDR1 SQVTM and CDR2 ANQGSEA. Produced via immunoSEQ multiplex PCR; TCRdb's table is partial and in-frame only. Of approximately 1.9 million clones listed, about 94% are singletons. Sequenced input: naive CD8+ T cells from PBMCs. This TCR was sampled from a man aged 18 to 30 in good health. Some clones in this sample may be carry-over from other donors' samples. The V gene is TRBV29-1, the J gene TRBJ2-3; 8 bases match TRBD2. The CDR3 sequence is CSVVLAGRAPSTDTQYF. CDR3 DNA: TGCAGCGTTGTCCTAGCGGGTCGGGCCCCTAGCACAGATACGCAGTATTTT.